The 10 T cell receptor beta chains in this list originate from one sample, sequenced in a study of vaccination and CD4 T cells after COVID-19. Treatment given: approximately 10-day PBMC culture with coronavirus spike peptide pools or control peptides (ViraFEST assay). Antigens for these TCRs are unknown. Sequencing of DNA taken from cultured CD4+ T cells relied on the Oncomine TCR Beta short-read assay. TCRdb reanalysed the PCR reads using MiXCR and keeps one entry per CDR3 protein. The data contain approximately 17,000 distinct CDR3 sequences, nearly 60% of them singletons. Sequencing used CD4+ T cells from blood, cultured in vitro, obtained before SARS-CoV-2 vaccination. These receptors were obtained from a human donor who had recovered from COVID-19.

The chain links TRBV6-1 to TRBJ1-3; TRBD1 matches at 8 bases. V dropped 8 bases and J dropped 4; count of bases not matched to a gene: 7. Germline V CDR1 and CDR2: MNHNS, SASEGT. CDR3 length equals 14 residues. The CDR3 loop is CASSQGQGGNTIYF. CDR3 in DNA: TGTGCCAGCTCCCAAGGACAGGGAGGAAACACCATATATTTT.

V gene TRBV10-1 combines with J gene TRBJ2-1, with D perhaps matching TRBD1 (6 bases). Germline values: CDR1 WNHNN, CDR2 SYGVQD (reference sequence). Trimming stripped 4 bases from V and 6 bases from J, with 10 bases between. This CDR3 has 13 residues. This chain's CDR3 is CASSGTVSNEQFF. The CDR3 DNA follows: TGCGCCAGCAGTGGGACAGTCTCCAATGAGCAGTTCTTC.

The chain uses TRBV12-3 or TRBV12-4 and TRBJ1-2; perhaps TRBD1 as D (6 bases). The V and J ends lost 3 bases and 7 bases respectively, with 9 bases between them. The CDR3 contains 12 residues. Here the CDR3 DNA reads TGTGCCAGCAGTTTTGGCAGGGGTGGCTACACCTTC. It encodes CASSFGRGGYTF.

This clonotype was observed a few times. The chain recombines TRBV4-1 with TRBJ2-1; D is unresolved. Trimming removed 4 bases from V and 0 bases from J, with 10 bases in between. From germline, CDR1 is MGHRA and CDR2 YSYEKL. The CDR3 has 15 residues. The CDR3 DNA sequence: TGCGCCAGCAGCCTAGGTCATAGCTCCTACAATGAGCAGTTCTTC. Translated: CASSLGHSSYNEQFF.

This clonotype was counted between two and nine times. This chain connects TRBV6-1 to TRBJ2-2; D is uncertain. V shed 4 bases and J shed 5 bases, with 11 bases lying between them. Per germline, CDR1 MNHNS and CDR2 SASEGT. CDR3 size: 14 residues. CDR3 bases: TGTGCCAGCAGTGGGACGTCAATAACCGGGGAGCTGTTTTTT. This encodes CASSGTSITGELFF.

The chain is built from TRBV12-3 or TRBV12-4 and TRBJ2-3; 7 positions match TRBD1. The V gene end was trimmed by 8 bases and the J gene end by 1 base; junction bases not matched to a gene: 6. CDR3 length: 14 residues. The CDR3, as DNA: TGTGCCAGCGCTCGCCAGGGGGGCACAGATACGCAGTATTTT. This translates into CASARQGGTDTQYF.

The CDR3 spells CASSLPPLYYRGRGTEAFF. The CDR3 DNA reads as TGTGCCAGTTCACTTCCGCCTCTATACTACCGGGGCCGGGGCACTGAAGCTTTCTTT. The chain couples TRBV19 to TRBJ1-1; D is possibly TRBD1 (5 bases). The CDR3 runs to 19 residues. The V end was cut by 8 bases, the J end by 4 bases, with 32 bases between. CDR1 LNHDA and CDR2 SQIVND come from the germline V gene (reference sequence).

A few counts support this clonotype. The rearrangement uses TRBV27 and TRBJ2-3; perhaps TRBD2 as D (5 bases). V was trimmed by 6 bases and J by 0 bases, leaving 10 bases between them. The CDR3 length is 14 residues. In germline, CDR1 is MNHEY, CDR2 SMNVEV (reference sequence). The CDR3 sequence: CASSGVASTDTQYF. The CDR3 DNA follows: TGTGCCAGCAGCGGGGTGGCCAGCACAGATACGCAGTATTTT.

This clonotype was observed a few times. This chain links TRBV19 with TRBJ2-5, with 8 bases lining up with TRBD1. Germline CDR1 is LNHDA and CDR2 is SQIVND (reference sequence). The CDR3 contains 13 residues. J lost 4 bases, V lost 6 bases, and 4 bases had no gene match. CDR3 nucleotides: TGTGCCAGTAGGCAGACAGGGGTAGAGACCCAGTACTTC. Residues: CASRQTGVETQYF.

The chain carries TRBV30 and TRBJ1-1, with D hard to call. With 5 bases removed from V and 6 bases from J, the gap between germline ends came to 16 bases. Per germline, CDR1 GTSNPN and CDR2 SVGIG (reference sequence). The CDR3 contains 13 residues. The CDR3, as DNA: TGTGCCTGGTTCGCCGGGATTGGGGCTGAAGCTTTCTTT. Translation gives CAWFAGIGAEAFF.